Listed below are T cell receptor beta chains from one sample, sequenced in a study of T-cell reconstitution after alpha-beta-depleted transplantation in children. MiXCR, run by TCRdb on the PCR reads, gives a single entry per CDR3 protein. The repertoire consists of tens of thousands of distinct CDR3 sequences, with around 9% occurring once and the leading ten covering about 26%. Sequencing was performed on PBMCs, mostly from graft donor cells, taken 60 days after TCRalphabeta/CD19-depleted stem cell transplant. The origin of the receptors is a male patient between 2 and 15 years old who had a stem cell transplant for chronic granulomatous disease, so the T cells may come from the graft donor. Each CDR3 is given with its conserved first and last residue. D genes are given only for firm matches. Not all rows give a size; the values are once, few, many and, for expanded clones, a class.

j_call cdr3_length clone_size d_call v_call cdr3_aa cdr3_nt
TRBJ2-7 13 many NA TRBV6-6 CASSLVPSGEQYF TGTGCCAGCAGTTTAGTACCATCGGGGGAGCAGTACTTC
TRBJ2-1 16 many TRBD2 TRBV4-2 CASSHGLAGSYNEQFF TGTGCCAGCAGCCATGGCCTAGCGGGCTCCTACAATGAGCAGTTCTTC
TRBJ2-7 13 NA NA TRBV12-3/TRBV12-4 CASSPTDGYEQYF TGTGCCAGCAGTCCAACCGACGGCTACGAGCAGTACTTC
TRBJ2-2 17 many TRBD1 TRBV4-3 CASSQGGTGGYPGELFF TGCGCCAGCAGCCAAGGGGGGACAGGGGGCTACCCCGGGGAGCTGTTTTTT
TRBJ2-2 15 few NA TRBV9 CASSVGTPGTGELFF TGTGCCAGCAGCGTAGGGACGCCTGGGACCGGGGAGCTGTTTTTT
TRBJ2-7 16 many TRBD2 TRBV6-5 CASSYSPGTSVYEQYF TGTGCCAGCAGTTACTCACCCGGGACTAGCGTCTACGAGCAGTACTTC
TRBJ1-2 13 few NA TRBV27 CASSFGQGNGYTF TGTGCCAGCAGTTTCGGGCAGGGGAATGGCTACACCTTC
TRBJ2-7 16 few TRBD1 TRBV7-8 CASSLSWDRGGHEQYF TGTGCCAGCAGCTTATCCTGGGACAGGGGAGGTCACGAGCAGTACTTC
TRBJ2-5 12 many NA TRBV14 CASSRRAETQYF TGTGCCAGCAGCCGGAGGGCCGAGACCCAGTACTTC
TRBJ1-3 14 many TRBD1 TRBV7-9 CASSPRTGGNTIYF TGTGCCAGCAGCCCGAGGACAGGGGGAAACACCATATATTTT
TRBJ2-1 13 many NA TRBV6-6 CASSYRAPCPEFF TGTGCCAGCAGTTACCGGGCCCCCTGCCCCGAGTTCTTC
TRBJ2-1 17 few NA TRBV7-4 CASWGQMTLGRLDEQFF TGTGCCTCCTGGGGGCAGATGACTCTTGGGAGATTGGATGAGCAGTTCTTC
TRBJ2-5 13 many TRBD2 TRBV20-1 CSAPGLAEETQYF TGCAGTGCCCCGGGACTAGCGGAAGAGACCCAGTACTTC
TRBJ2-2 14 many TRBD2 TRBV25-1 CASSGSGDTGELFF TGTGCCAGCAGTGGTAGCGGGGACACCGGGGAGCTGTTTTTT
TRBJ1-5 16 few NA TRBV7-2 CASSPGGGMGNQPQHF TGTGCCAGCAGCCCCGGCGGGGGGATGGGAAATCAGCCCCAGCATTTT
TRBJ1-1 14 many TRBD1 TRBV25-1 CASSAGTVNTEAFF TGTGCCAGCAGCGCCGGGACAGTGAACACTGAAGCTTTCTTT
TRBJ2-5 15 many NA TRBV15 CATSRDLGLQETQYF TGTGCCACCAGCAGAGATCTCGGGCTCCAAGAGACCCAGTACTTC
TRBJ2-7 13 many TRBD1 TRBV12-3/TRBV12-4 CASSTGQIYEQYF TGTGCCAGCAGCACGGGACAGATCTACGAGCAGTACTTC
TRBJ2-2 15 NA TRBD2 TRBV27 CASSLWGAGAGELFF TGTGCCAGCAGTTTATGGGGAGCGGGAGCCGGGGAGCTGTTTTTT
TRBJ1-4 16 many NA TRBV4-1 CASSQKAAVLGEKLFF TGCGCCAGCAGCCAAAAGGCGGCGGTACTGGGTGAAAAACTGTTTTTT
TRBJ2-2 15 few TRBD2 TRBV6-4 CASRETSGSAGELFF TGTGCCAGCAGGGAGACTAGCGGGAGCGCCGGGGAGCTGTTTTTT
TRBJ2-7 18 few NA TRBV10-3 CAISESAGGGGGVYEQYF TGTGCCATCAGTGAGTCCGCAGGGGGCGGCGGGGGAGTCTACGAGCAGTACTTC
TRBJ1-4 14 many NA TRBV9 CASSESGSNEKLFF TGTGCCAGCAGCGAGAGTGGGTCTAATGAAAAACTGTTTTTT
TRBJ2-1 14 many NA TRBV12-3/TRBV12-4 CASRSGGGEDEQFF TGTGCCAGCAGATCTGGGGGGGGCGAAGATGAGCAGTTCTTC
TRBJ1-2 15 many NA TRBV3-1 CASSPARGGLNGYTF TGTGCCAGCAGCCCCGCTAGGGGGGGGCTGAATGGCTACACCTTC
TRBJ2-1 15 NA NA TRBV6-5 CASSYQPDSSDEQFF TGTGCCAGCAGTTACCAACCGGACTCCTCAGATGAGCAGTTCTTC
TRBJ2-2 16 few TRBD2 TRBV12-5 CASGFAPGGRAGELFF TGTGCTAGTGGTTTTGCCCCCGGCGGGAGGGCCGGGGAGCTGTTTTTT
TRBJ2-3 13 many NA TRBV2 CASSDPPSYTQYF TGTGCCAGCAGTGATCCACCCTCCTATACGCAGTATTTT
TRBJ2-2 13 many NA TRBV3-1 CASSLRKFGELFF TGTGCCAGCAGCCTCCGGAAGTTCGGGGAGCTGTTTTTT
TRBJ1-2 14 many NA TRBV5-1 CASSLDKSTYGYTF TGCGCCAGCAGCTTGGATAAAAGCACCTATGGCTACACCTTC
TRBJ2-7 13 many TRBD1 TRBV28 CASKGQTFYEQYF TGTGCCAGCAAGGGACAGACCTTCTACGAGCAGTACTTC
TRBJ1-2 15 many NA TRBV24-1 CATSDFRGGNYGYTF TGTGCCACCAGTGATTTTCGGGGCGGGAACTATGGCTACACCTTC
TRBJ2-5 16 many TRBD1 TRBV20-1 CSARDRQGVISETQYF TGCAGTGCTAGAGATCGGCAGGGGGTCATATCGGAGACCCAGTACTTC
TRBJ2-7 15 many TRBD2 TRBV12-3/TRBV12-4 CASSLTSGRGYEQYF TGTGCCAGCAGTTTGACTAGCGGGAGGGGGTACGAGCAGTACTTC
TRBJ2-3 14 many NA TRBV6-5 CASILDGLGDTQYF TGTGCCAGCATCCTTGACGGCCTCGGGGATACGCAGTATTTT
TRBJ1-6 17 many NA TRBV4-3 CASSQDLGSSYNSPLHF TGCGCCAGCAGCCAAGATCTTGGGAGCTCCTATAATTCACCCCTCCACTTT
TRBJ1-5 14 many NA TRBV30 CAWSSRGLNQPQHF TGTGCCTGGAGTTCACGGGGGCTAAATCAGCCCCAGCATTTT
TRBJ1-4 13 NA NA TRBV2 CASSARDSRKLFF TGTGCCAGCAGTGCCCGGGATTCCAGAAAACTGTTTTTT
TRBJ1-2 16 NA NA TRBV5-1 CASSLAGQPTNYGYTF TGCGCCAGCAGCTTGGCCGGGCAGCCTACTAACTATGGCTACACCTTC
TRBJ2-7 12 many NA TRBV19 CASSHQAGEQYF TGTGCCAGTAGCCACCAGGCGGGCGAGCAGTACTTC